This TCR beta chain was sequenced during a study of cytomegalovirus exposure and HLA in healthy donors. The germline V gene encodes CDR1 PRHDT and CDR2 FYEKMQ (reference sequence). The CDR3 runs to 18 residues. V shed 4 bases and J shed 0 bases, with 19 bases lying between them. Both 60 Vbeta primers and 13 Jbeta primers went into the PCR. Clones were read by immunoSEQ multiplex PCR, and TCRdb kept only the in-frame ones, dropping some. The sample has under 200,000 clones, 77% seen once. The sequencing input was PBMCs. The clonotype was recovered from a man aged 50-59 years in good health and CMV-seropositive. The rearrangement joins TRBV13 to TRBJ2-1; TRBD2 might be the D (6 bases). CDR3 nucleotides: TGTGCCAGCAGCTCCCGGGACTTACCCAGCTCCTCCTACAATGAGCAGTTCTTC. Its translation: CASSSRDLPSSSYNEQFF.